This TCR beta chain was recovered during a study of blood T cell repertoires in COVID-19. Study-level information: Sample material is recorded as cDNA or gDNA derived from T cells, B-cell-depleted T cells, or PBMCs.

The authors' processing: Amplifying reference gene primers gave estimates of nucleated cell counts. Only in-frame clones appear in the TCRdb table, and some are missing; sequencing was by immunoSEQ multiplex PCR. The V and J calls and clone size are taken from that table; D and trimming were inferred from the DNA. Of roughly 280,000 clones in the sample, 89% were seen once. The CDR3 length is 15 residues. Losses at the gene ends were 8 bases for V and 5 bases for J; bases not matched to a gene: 12. Germline lookup yields CDR1 SNHLY and CDR2 FYNNEI. The specimen was peripheral blood. The sequence was collected from a man aged 45-65 years with acute or convalescent COVID-19. The rearrangement uses TRBV2 and TRBJ2-1; 7 nucleotides match TRBD1. The chain's CDR3 is CASWTASQGDNEQFF. In nucleotides, the CDR3 is TGTGCCAGCTGGACAGCCTCCCAGGGGGACAATGAGCAGTTCTTC.